Sequencing of this T cell receptor (beta chain) was carried out in a study of blood T cell repertoires in COVID-19. Study background: Acute-phase and convalescent COVID-19 samples originated in the United States, Italy and Spain. Nucleic acid was either cDNA or gDNA, and it came from T cells, B-cell-depleted T cells, or PBMCs.

The germline V and J ends were trimmed by 1 base and 4 bases, with 8 bases remaining between them. There are 14 residues in the CDR3. CDR1 and CDR2 (germline): SGHTA, FQGNSA. As for this clone: This sample also contains other DNA sequences that code for the same CDR3.

Repertoires were generated with immunoSEQ multiplex PCR, while TCRdb's copy carries only in-frame clones and drops some. The sample carries about 200,000 clones, 89% recorded once. The V and J genes are TRBV7-2 and TRBJ1-3; D is unclear. The sequencing sample was made of peripheral blood. This clonotype originated in a man aged 55 to 70 who had recovered from COVID-19. CDR3 sequence (DNA): TGTGCCAGCAGCTTAGTTCGAGCGGGAAACACCATATATTTT. This codes for CASSLVRAGNTIYF.